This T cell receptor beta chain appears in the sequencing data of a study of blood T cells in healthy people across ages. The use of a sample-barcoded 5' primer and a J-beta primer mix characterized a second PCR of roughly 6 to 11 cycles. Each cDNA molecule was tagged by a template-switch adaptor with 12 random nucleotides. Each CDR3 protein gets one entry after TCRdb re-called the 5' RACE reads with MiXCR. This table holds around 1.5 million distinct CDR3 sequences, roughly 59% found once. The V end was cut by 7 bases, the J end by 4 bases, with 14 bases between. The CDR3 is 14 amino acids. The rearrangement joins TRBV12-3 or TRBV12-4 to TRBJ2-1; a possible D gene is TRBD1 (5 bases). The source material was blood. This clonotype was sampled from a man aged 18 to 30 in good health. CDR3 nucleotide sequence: TGTGCCAGCACTACAGGTTCGGTATACAATGAGCAGTTCTTC. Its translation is CASTTGSVYNEQFF.